The 15 T cell receptor beta chains below come from one sample, sequenced in a study of shared T cell receptors in the human thymus. Measured with immunoSEQ multiplex PCR; TCRdb has only the in-frame clones, and not every one. The table records roughly 700,000 clones, roughly 90% of them present only once. This sample also belongs to another study, concerning human thymus T cells.

Sequencing was performed on thymocytes. The receptors come from a boy in the first two years of life with a congenital heart defect.

The rearrangement uses TRBV4-2 and TRBJ2-5; TRBD2 is a possible D gene (5 bases). This CDR3 spans 14 amino acids. Trimming pared 4 bases from V and 7 bases from J, leaving 16 bases between. The germline CDR1 and CDR2 sequences are LGHNA and YNFKEQ. The DNA of the CDR3 is TGTGCCAGCAGCCGTGTAGCGCCTGATGGGACCCAGTACTTC. It translates to CASSRVAPDGTQYF.

The genes are TRBV27 and TRBJ2-3, with a tentative D call TRBD2 (9 bases). There are 18 residues in the CDR3. With 5 bases removed from V and 6 bases from J, the gap between germline ends came to 27 bases. The germline gives CDR1 MNHEY, CDR2 SMNVEV (reference sequence). The CDR3: CASSAGGAASGIPDTQYF. The CDR3 DNA reads as TGTGCCAGCAGTGCAGGGGGCGCGGCTAGCGGGATTCCCGATACGCAGTATTTT.

The chain couples TRBV19 to TRBJ2-4; 7 bases are a match to TRBD2. This CDR3 spans 14 amino acids. Unmatched junction bases numbered 9, after V lost 5 bases and J lost 8 bases. The V gene's germline CDR1 is LNHDA and CDR2 SQIVND (reference sequence). CDR3 residues: CASSQPGGGDIQYF. CDR3 bases: TGTGCCAGTAGTCAGCCGGGAGGTGGGGACATTCAGTACTTC. The whole variable domain, filled in from reference TRBV19 and TRBJ2-4, reads DGGITQSPKYLFRKEGQNVTLSCEQNLNHDAMYWYRQDPGQGLRLIYYSQIVNDFQKGDIAEGYSVSREKKESFPLTVTSAQKNPTAFYLCASSQPGGGDIQYFGAGTRLSVL.

The chain has TRBV30 and TRBJ2-3, with 8 bases lining up with TRBD2. Trimming cost V 3 bases and J 6 bases; bases outside gene matches: 14. From germline, CDR1 is GTSNPN and CDR2 SVGIG (reference sequence). This CDR3 region has 16 residues. Here the CDR3 reads CAWRRGAGEVRDTQYF. For the CDR3, the DNA is TGTGCCTGGAGGAGGGGAGCGGGAGAAGTGCGGGATACGCAGTATTTT.

This chain joins TRBV7-9 and TRBJ2-1; 11 nucleotides line up with TRBD2. The germline gives CDR1 SEHNR, CDR2 FQNEAQ (reference sequence). The CDR3 loop spans 16 amino acids. J lost 3 bases, V lost 4 bases, and 5 bases had no gene match. Here the CDR3 reads CASSSTSGAGYNEQFF. CDR3 bases: TGTGCCAGCAGCTCGACTAGCGGGGCCGGCTACAATGAGCAGTTCTTC.

V gene TRBV6-1 combines with J gene TRBJ2-7, with 9 bases that match TRBD2. Trimming cost V 1 base and J 5 bases; bases outside gene matches: 9. The CDR3 is 16 amino acids. Germline V gene sequence: CDR1 MNHNS, CDR2 SASEGT. The DNA for the CDR3 is TGTGCCAGCAGTGAAGGTTTGGCGGGAGGGCCCCACGAGCAGTACTTC. It translates to CASSEGLAGGPHEQYF.

The V gene is TRBV10-3, the J gene TRBJ2-7; 7 nucleotides line up with TRBD2. This CDR3 comprises 13 residues. The V gene end was trimmed by 7 bases and the J gene end by 5 bases; junction bases not matched to a gene: 8. CDR1 is ENHRY and CDR2 is SYGVKD in the germline V gene. The CDR3 DNA follows: TGTGCCATCACGGCGGGAGAGGTGGACGAGCAGTACTTC. Translated: CAITAGEVDEQYF.

The chain recombines TRBV7-3 with TRBJ1-1, with D unclear. Trimming shortened V by 5 bases and J by 1 base, and 8 bases separated the two germline ends. This CDR3 region has 13 residues. Germline CDR1 is SGHTA and CDR2 is FQGTGA. The CDR3 DNA reads as TGTGCCAGCAGCGTTTCTAGGAACACTGAAGCTTTCTTT. Protein: CASSVSRNTEAFF.

V is TRBV5-6 and J is TRBJ1-3, with D tentatively TRBD1 (6 bases). Germline V gene sequence: CDR1 SGHDT, CDR2 YYEEEE. The ends were cut back, 4 bases at V and 0 bases at J, with 20 bases in the middle. The CDR3 totals 18 residues. The CDR3 loop is CASSRGAGDISSGNTIYF. CDR3 nucleotide sequence: TGTGCCAGCAGCCGGGGGGCAGGAGATATCAGCTCTGGAAACACCATATATTTT.

The V gene is TRBV27, the J gene TRBJ1-2, with a weak D call TRBD1 (5 bases). This CDR3 is built from 14 residues. Germline lookup yields CDR1 MNHEY and CDR2 SMNVEV (reference sequence). V dropped 6 bases and J dropped 3 bases, with 14 bases sitting between them. The CDR3 protein is CASSPSTAHYGYTF. In DNA form, the CDR3 reads TGTGCCAGCAGCCCTTCGACAGCCCACTATGGCTACACCTTC.

The genes are TRBV5-6 and TRBJ2-7, with TRBD1 as a possible D gene (5 bases). CDR1 is SGHDT, CDR2 YYEEEE, per germline. Trimming took 2 bases from V and 1 from J, leaving 10 bases between them. This CDR3 spans 14 amino acids. The CDR3 coding sequence is TGTGCCAGCAGCTTTCTCCAGGGATCCTACGAGCAGTACTTC. Protein sequence: CASSFLQGSYEQYF.

This clone was detected a few times. The chain recombines TRBV4-3 with TRBJ2-1; a weak D match, TRBD2 (5 bases). The CDR3 contains 16 residues. V lost 0 bases to trimming and J lost 2 bases, with 11 bases between them. Germline V gene lookup returns CDR1 LGHNA and CDR2 YSLEER. The CDR3 is CASSQDWRAPYNEQFF. Here the CDR3 DNA reads TGCGCCAGCAGCCAAGATTGGCGGGCCCCCTACAATGAGCAGTTCTTC.

The chain recombines TRBV4-1 with TRBJ2-7, with a weak D call TRBD1 (6 bases). Trimming pared 0 bases from V and 3 bases from J, leaving 18 bases between. The germline gives CDR1 MGHRA, CDR2 YSYEKL. The CDR3 is made up of 17 amino acids. CDR3 nucleotide sequence: TGCGCCAGCAGCCAAGACTTGTTCCGGGACAAAGACTACGAGCAGTACTTC. It specifies CASSQDLFRDKDYEQYF.

This clone was seen a handful of times. The J gene is TRBJ2-3, the V gene TRBV28, with 7 bases fitting TRBD2. The V gene end was trimmed by 6 bases and the J gene end by 4 bases; junction bases not matched to a gene: 7. The CDR3 is made up of 14 amino acids. CDR1 is MDHEN and CDR2 is SYDVKM in the germline V gene. DNA for the CDR3: TGTGCCAGCAGACGGACTAGTTCGGCAGATACGCAGTATTTT. Its translation: CASRRTSSADTQYF.

The rearrangement links TRBV10-3 to TRBJ1-2; D uncertain. There are 14 residues in the CDR3. Germline CDR1 is ENHRY and CDR2 is SYGVKD. Trimming removed 3 bases from V and 4 bases from J, with 12 bases in between. The CDR3 sequence: CAISEGGLLYGYTF. As DNA, the CDR3 is TGTGCCATCAGTGAAGGCGGACTACTCTATGGCTACACCTTC.